The rows below give T cell receptor beta chains drawn from one sample of a study of technical replicates of blood from a handful of donors. Sequencing used immunoSEQ multiplex PCR; TCRdb keeps in-frame clones, though not all of them. The table lists tens of thousands of clones, around 94% of them singletons. Material: T cells isolated from PBMCs. Every receptor here comes from a human donor in good health. Both conserved end residues are part of each CDR3. D genes are given only for firm matches. Clone size is given for some rows only: seen once, a few or many times, or a class if the clone is expanded.

j_call v_call d_call clone_size cdr3_aa cdr3_nt
TRBJ2-2 TRBV5-1 TRBD2 - CASSLPTGTSGGYTGELFF TGCGCCAGCAGCTTGCCAACCGGGACTAGCGGGGGATACACCGGGGAGCTGTTTTTT
TRBJ2-1 TRBV7-8 - - CASRQQGGVRRNEQFF TGTGCCAGCCGACAACAGGGGGGGGTCCGGCGCAATGAGCAGTTCTTC
TRBJ1-1 TRBV29-1 - - CSDWWGAEAFF TGCAGCGACTGGTGGGGCGCTGAAGCTTTCTTT
TRBJ1-1 TRBV6-6 - - CASSNDRRAEAFF TGTGCCAGCAGTAACGACAGGCGCGCTGAAGCTTTCTTT
TRBJ1-1 TRBV28 - - CASSTPGDTEAFF TGTGCCAGCAGTACTCCAGGGGACACTGAAGCTTTCTTT
TRBJ2-7 TRBV7-9 - once CASSFTVGGAGEQYF TGTGCCAGCAGCTTTACGGTCGGGGGAGCGGGCGAGCAGTACTTC
TRBJ1-1 TRBV28 TRBD1 few CASSLPQGADTEAFF TGTGCCAGCAGTTTACCCCAGGGGGCCGACACTGAAGCTTTCTTT
TRBJ1-2 TRBV4-1 TRBD1 - CASSLRVGQDINGYTF TGCGCCAGCAGTCTAAGGGTAGGACAGGATATTAATGGCTACACCTTC
TRBJ2-5 TRBV11-2 - - CASSSHRLAPETQYF TGTGCCAGCAGCTCTCACCGTCTAGCGCCAGAGACCCAGTACTTC
TRBJ2-5 TRBV28 - - CASFGGPRITSQETQYF TGTGCCAGCTTCGGGGGACCGAGAATTACCAGCCAAGAGACCCAGTACTTC
TRBJ2-3 TRBV7-3 - - CASSLAKWSGTDTQYF TGTGCCAGCAGCTTAGCTAAATGGTCGGGCACAGATACGCAGTATTTT
TRBJ1-1 TRBV7-6 - few CASSLYGNTEAFF TGTGCCAGCAGCTTATACGGGAACACTGAAGCTTTCTTT
TRBJ1-1 TRBV5-1 - few CASSSWMGASTEAFF TGCGCCAGCAGTTCGTGGATGGGGGCGAGTACTGAAGCTTTCTTT
TRBJ1-2 TRBV28 TRBD1 - CASSGQGYGYTF TGTGCCAGCAGCGGACAGGGGTACGGCTACACCTTC
TRBJ1-4 TRBV4-2 - - CASSLRQEKLFF TGTGCCAGCAGCCTACGACAGGAGAAACTGTTTTTT
TRBJ1-1 TRBV28 - - CASSFFNTEAFF TGTGCCAGCAGTTTCTTTAACACTGAAGCTTTCTTT
TRBJ1-6 TRBV6-6 - - CASVGFLNSPLHF TGTGCCAGTGTCGGTTTTTTGAATTCACCCCTCCACTTT
TRBJ2-7 TRBV27 - - CASSLFQNYEQYF TGTGCCAGCAGTTTATTCCAAAACTACGAGCAGTACTTC
TRBJ2-5 TRBV18 TRBD1 - CASAQQGEETQYF TGTGCCAGCGCTCAACAGGGGGAAGAGACCCAGTACTTC
TRBJ1-4 TRBV19 TRBD1 - CASSIGRQGVNEKLFF TGTGCCAGTAGTATAGGACGACAGGGCGTCAATGAAAAACTGTTTTTT
TRBJ2-1 TRBV2 - - CASSVQGYEQFF TGTGCCAGCAGTGTTCAGGGTTATGAGCAGTTCTTC
TRBJ2-7 TRBV2 - - CATGPGREQYF TGTGCCACGGGCCCAGGGAGGGAGCAGTACTTC
TRBJ2-1 TRBV10-1 TRBD1 - CASSDAGTGVAYNEQFF TGCGCCAGCAGCGACGCCGGGACAGGGGTAGCCTACAATGAGCAGTTCTTC
TRBJ2-7 TRBV4-1 TRBD1 - CASSQTAGGQYDF TGCGCCAGCAGCCAAACAGCAGGGGGCCAATATGACTTC
TRBJ1-5 TRBV30 TRBD1 - CAWSDLGQYSNQPQHF TGTGCCTGGAGTGACCTGGGACAGTATAGCAATCAGCCCCAGCATTTT
TRBJ2-7 TRBV5-5 TRBD1 - CASDRDRGYEQYF TGTGCCAGCGACCGGGACAGGGGCTACGAGCAGTACTTC
TRBJ1-5 TRBV19 - - CASSPRSAGNQPQHF TGTGCCAGTAGTCCGCGGTCGGCGGGCAATCAGCCCCAGCATTTT
TRBJ2-3 TRBV5-1 - - CASSFWGRDTQYF TGCGCCAGCAGCTTTTGGGGGCGGGATACGCAGTATTTT
TRBJ2-7 TRBV4-1 - - CASSQDSEQYF TGCGCCAGCAGCCAAGATTCTGAGCAGTACTTC
TRBJ1-1 TRBV19 TRBD1 few CASNPTTGTAEAFF TGTGCCAGCAACCCAACCACCGGGACAGCTGAAGCTTTCTTT
TRBJ1-1 TRBV7-9 - - CASSLMGGADTEAFF TGTGCCAGCAGCTTAATGGGGGGAGCCGACACTGAAGCTTTCTTT
TRBJ2-3 TRBV6-5 - - CASSYRGGSTDTQYF TGTGCCAGCAGTTACAGGGGGGGAAGCACAGATACGCAGTATTTT
TRBJ1-3 TRBV30 - - CAWSLFSGNTIYF TGTGCCTGGAGCCTATTCTCTGGAAACACCATATATTTT
TRBJ2-7 TRBV2 TRBD1 - CASGPGQVTSSYEQYF TGTGCCAGCGGTCCGGGACAGGTGACTAGCTCCTACGAGCAGTACTTC
TRBJ1-1 TRBV5-1 - - CASSLDPGGETEAFF TGCGCCAGCAGCTTGGATCCGGGAGGGGAGACTGAAGCTTTCTTT
TRBJ2-5 TRBV10-3 TRBD1 - CAIAFDRDETQYF TGTGCCATCGCATTTGACAGGGATGAGACCCAGTACTTC
TRBJ2-4 TRBV19 - - CASSIIFRENIQYF TGTGCCAGTAGTATAATTTTCCGGGAAAACATTCAGTACTTC
TRBJ2-1 TRBV5-1 TRBD2 - CASSLTAGTSGRKSSYNEQFF TGCGCCAGCAGCCTCACTGCCGGGACTAGCGGGAGGAAAAGCTCCTACAATGAGCAGTTCTTC
TRBJ1-5 TRBV6-1 - - CASSAYRTHQPQHF TGTGCCAGCAGTGCCTACCGGACTCATCAGCCCCAGCATTTT
TRBJ2-1 TRBV7-9 - - CASSPMIESSYNEQFF TGTGCCAGCAGCCCAATGATTGAGAGCTCCTACAATGAGCAGTTCTTC
TRBJ2-1 TRBV28 TRBD2 once CASSQTSGPNNEQFF TGTGCCAGCAGCCAGACTAGCGGGCCAAACAATGAGCAGTTCTTC
TRBJ2-3 TRBV29-1 TRBD1 - CSVDDRGLTDTQYF TGCAGCGTTGACGACAGGGGCCTCACAGATACGCAGTATTTT
TRBJ2-7 TRBV10-3 - - CAIRSGERGPEQYF TGTGCCATCAGGTCAGGGGAGAGAGGTCCCGAGCAGTACTTC
TRBJ1-1 TRBV28 - - CASSIFTGTEAFF TGTGCCAGCAGTATATTCACAGGGACTGAAGCTTTCTTT
TRBJ2-2 TRBV9 TRBD2 - CASSVRGGTGELFF TGTGCCAGCAGCGTCCGGGGGGGAACCGGGGAGCTGTTTTTT
TRBJ1-2 TRBV19 - - CASSIMVDRVRGYGYTF TGTGCCAGTAGTATTATGGTGGATCGGGTCCGCGGCTATGGCTACACCTTC
TRBJ2-7 TRBV15 TRBD2 - CATSRPGTTSSYEQYF TGTGCCACCAGCAGACCCGGGACTACGAGTTCCTACGAGCAGTACTTC
TRBJ1-4 TRBV29-1 - - CSVMTRLSEKLFF TGCAGCGTTATGACACGGTTAAGTGAAAAACTGTTTTTT
TRBJ2-1 TRBV5-1 - - CASSLGGTAFYNEQFF TGCGCCAGCAGCTTGGGCGGGACAGCTTTTTACAATGAGCAGTTCTTC
TRBJ1-1 TRBV4-2 - few CASSKEGQATEAFF TGTGCCAGCAGCAAAGAAGGACAAGCCACTGAAGCTTTCTTT
TRBJ1-2 TRBV9 TRBD1 - CASERDGQGRHGYTF TGTGCCAGCGAAAGGGATGGACAGGGAAGGCATGGCTACACCTTC
TRBJ1-1 TRBV7-9 TRBD1 - CASSWDDPGTGWSNTEAFF TGTGCCAGCAGCTGGGATGACCCCGGGACAGGGTGGTCGAACACTGAAGCTTTCTTT
TRBJ2-1 TRBV14 TRBD2 - CASSQLLADNEQFF TGTGCCAGCAGCCAGTTACTAGCGGACAATGAGCAGTTCTTC
TRBJ2-3 TRBV18 - - CASSPIQAPDTQYF TGTGCCAGCTCACCAATCCAAGCCCCAGATACGCAGTATTTT
TRBJ2-1 TRBV27 TRBD1 - CASSLSSPAGTGYYEQFF TGTGCCAGCAGTTTATCGAGTCCCGCCGGGACAGGGTACTATGAGCAGTTCTTC
TRBJ2-2 TRBV10-1 - - CASSPGRTSRNTGELFF TGCGCCAGCAGCCCAGGTAGAACTAGCCGGAACACCGGGGAGCTGTTTTTT
TRBJ1-6 TRBV9 - - CASSEGTDYSSYNSPLHF TGTGCCAGCAGCGAGGGGACTGACTATAGCTCCTATAATTCACCCCTCCACTTT
TRBJ2-7 TRBV30 - - CAWSVGAFNYEQYF TGTGCCTGGAGTGTAGGGGCGTTTAATTACGAGCAGTACTTC
TRBJ2-1 TRBV2 TRBD1 - CAINRGNNEQFF TGTGCCATAAACAGGGGAAACAATGAGCAGTTCTTC